These 28 T cell receptor beta chains share one sample of origin, sequenced in a study of blood T cell repertoires in COVID-19. Clones were sequenced by immunoSEQ multiplex PCR, and TCRdb holds only the in-frame ones, with some missing. The data hold hundreds of thousands of clones, with about 85% observed a single time. The sequenced material came from peripheral blood. The receptor set was obtained from a woman of 80 years or more with active or convalescent COVID-19.

This clone was seen many times. The gene calls are TRBV6-6 and TRBJ2-7; perhaps TRBD1 as D (6 bases). The germline V gene encodes CDR1 MNHNY and CDR2 SVGAGI (reference sequence). Trimming took off 8 bases at V and 0 bases at J, with 17 bases between the two ends. The CDR3 sequence is 15 residues long. The CDR3 region has the DNA TGTGCCAGCGCCCCGGGGCAGGGGATCTCCTACGAGCAGTACTTC. Amino acids: CASAPGQGISYEQYF.

The chain employs TRBV19 and TRBJ2-2; tentative D call: TRBD1 (5 bases). The germline V and J ends were trimmed by 0 bases and 7 bases, with 12 bases remaining between them. The CDR3 covers 15 residues. Germline loops: CDR1 LNHDA, CDR2 SQIVND (reference sequence). CDR3 amino acids: CASSIEVTGGGELFF. The CDR3 DNA reads TGTGCCAGTAGTATAGAGGTTACAGGCGGCGGGGAGCTGTTTTTT.

The V call is TRBV20-1, the J call TRBJ2-1; TRBD2 aligns across 7 bases. The CDR3 runs 15 residues. CDR1 is DFQATT and CDR2 is SNEGSKA in the germline V gene (reference sequence). Trimming removed 3 bases from V and 6 bases from J; junction bases left unmatched: 11. The CDR3 loop reads CSASIRTRGINEQFF. As DNA, the CDR3 is TGCAGTGCTAGTATAAGGACTAGGGGCATCAATGAGCAGTTCTTC.

The chain is built from TRBV10-3 and TRBJ2-7, with a possible D match to TRBD2 (5 bases). Germline-derived CDR1 and CDR2 are ENHRY and SYGVKD. V was clipped by 2 bases and J by 0 bases, with 11 bases between them. The CDR3 has 15 residues. This CDR3 reads CAISEKGRSSYEQYF. Written as DNA, the CDR3 is TGTGCCATCAGTGAGAAAGGGAGAAGCTCCTACGAGCAGTACTTC.

The chain links TRBV27 to TRBJ2-5; D is perhaps TRBD2 (6 bases). The CDR3 covers 14 residues. In germline, CDR1 is MNHEY, CDR2 SMNVEV (reference sequence). V lost 5 bases and J lost 4, with 14 bases in between. The CDR3 nucleotides are TGTGCCAGCAGTCGAGGAGGGGTTGGAGAGACCCAGTACTTC. This gives the protein CASSRGGVGETQYF.

This clone was observed many times. CDR3 region: CSASPGTGGVSYEQYF. The CDR3 DNA reads as TGCAGTGCTAGTCCCGGGACTGGGGGGGTGAGTTACGAGCAGTACTTC. The chain combines TRBV20-1 with TRBJ2-7; TRBD2 matches at 7 bases. The junction had 15 bases not matched to a gene; V was cut back by 3 bases and J by 4 bases. Germline V CDR1 and CDR2: DFQATT, SNEGSKA (reference sequence). This CDR3 is 16 amino acids long.

This clone was picked up a small number of times. This rearrangement joins TRBV4-1 to TRBJ1-1; 9 bases line up with TRBD1. The CDR3 is 15 amino acids. With 4 bases clipped from V and 5 bases from J, the junction kept 8 bases outside the gene matches. Germline V CDR1 and CDR2: MGHRA, YSYEKL. The CDR3 reads CASSLPGTGLTEAFF. The CDR3 DNA sequence: TGCGCCAGCAGCCTTCCCGGGACAGGGTTAACTGAAGCTTTCTTT.

The chain couples TRBV6-2 or TRBV6-3 to TRBJ2-1, with D possibly matching TRBD1 (5 bases). Germline V CDR1 and CDR2: MNHEY, SVGEGT. Deletions cut 4 bases from V and 5 bases from J, with 9 bases between. CDR3 size: 13 residues. DNA for the CDR3: TGTGCCAGCAGTTCTAACAGGAACAATGAGCAGTTCTTC. As protein: CASSSNRNNEQFF.

The genes are TRBV6-5 and TRBJ2-3, with D maybe TRBD2 (6 bases). The germline gives CDR1 MNHEY, CDR2 SVGAGI. The V and J ends lost 6 bases and 4 bases respectively, with 14 bases between them. This CDR3 has 14 residues. In nucleotides, the CDR3 is TGTGCCAGCAGCCTCGGGAGAGGGGCAGATACGCAGTATTTT. Translated, it gives CASSLGRGADTQYF.

The chain couples TRBV6-6 to TRBJ2-7; a possible D gene is TRBD2 (6 bases). The CDR3 is 11 residues long. V dropped 6 bases and J dropped 6 bases, with 9 bases sitting between them. Looked up from germline, CDR1 is MNHNY and CDR2 is SVGAGI (reference sequence). CDR3: CASSTSREQYF. The CDR3 DNA reads TGTGCCAGCAGCACTAGCCGCGAGCAGTACTTC.

The rearrangement uses TRBV7-9 and TRBJ1-2; weak D call: TRBD1 (5 bases). Germline-derived CDR1 and CDR2 are SEHNR and FQNEAQ (reference sequence). CDR3 length: 11 residues. V lost 6 bases and J 8 bases, leaving 10 bases between the germline ends. The CDR3 reads CASRRTSGYTF. The CDR3 DNA reads TGTGCCAGCAGGCGGACATCCGGCTACACCTTC.

The rearrangement joins TRBV12-3 or TRBV12-4 to TRBJ1-4; D remains ambiguous. With 4 bases removed from V and 6 bases from J, the gap between germline ends came to 3 bases. CDR3 length: 11 amino acids. The CDR3 spells CASSSYEKLFF. DNA for the CDR3: TGTGCCAGCAGTTCTTATGAAAAACTGTTTTTT.

The chain combines TRBV20-1 with TRBJ2-7; 11 bases are a match to TRBD2. Trimming at V came to 3 bases and at J to 1 base, leaving 8 bases not matched to a gene. Per the germline V gene, CDR1 is DFQATT and CDR2 is SNEGSKA (reference sequence). The CDR3 is 16 amino acids. The CDR3 coding sequence is TGCAGTGCTAGTAACCTAGCGGGAGGTATGTCCTACGAGCAGTACTTC. Its protein product is CSASNLAGGMSYEQYF.

This sequence joins TRBV7-2 and TRBJ2-7, with 8 positions matching TRBD2. V dropped 2 bases and J dropped 0; count of bases not matched to a gene: 6. The germline V gene encodes CDR1 SGHTA and CDR2 FQGNSA. The CDR3 is made up of 16 amino acids. CDR3 region: CASSLPYGGASYEQYF. The CDR3 DNA sequence: TGTGCCAGCAGCTTACCCTACGGGGGGGCCTCCTACGAGCAGTACTTC.

The J gene is TRBJ2-7, the V gene TRBV18, with D hard to call. The CDR3 length is 15 residues. Germline V CDR1 and CDR2: KGHSH, LQKENI. V dropped 1 base and J dropped 7 bases, with 17 bases sitting between them. The CDR3 DNA is TGTGCCAGCTCACCACGCGTAAACTCTGCATCTGAGCAGTACTTC. Its protein product is CASSPRVNSASEQYF.

V and J are TRBV2 and TRBJ2-7; no clear D. The ends were cut back, 7 bases at V and 5 bases at J, with 12 bases in the middle. The CDR3 is 12 residues long. The germline V gene has CDR1 SNHLY and CDR2 FYNNEI. DNA for the CDR3: TGTGCCAGCACCCTAATAATAGACGAGCAGTACTTC. This codes for CASTLIIDEQYF.

The CDR3 region has the DNA TGTGCCAGCAGTCATACTAGCGGGGGGGCGGGAGCTTTCTACGAGCAGTACTTC. It is translated as CASSHTSGGAGAFYEQYF. The V call is TRBV7-8, the J call TRBJ2-7; 13 bases are a match to TRBD2. The CDR3 loop spans 18 amino acids. CDR1 SGHVS and CDR2 FQNEAQ come from the germline V gene. V trimming: 6 bases; J trimming: 3 bases; junction bases outside the gene matches: 14.

The chain uses TRBV5-4 and TRBJ2-2; TRBD2 matches 7 bases. With 0 bases clipped from V and 6 bases from J, the junction kept 8 bases outside the gene matches. The CDR3 covers 16 residues. CDR1 and CDR2 from the germline V gene are SGHNT and YYREEE (reference sequence). This CDR3 reads CASSLVGGGPAGELFF. CDR3 nucleotide sequence: TGTGCCAGCAGCTTGGTTGGGGGAGGGCCGGCCGGGGAGCTGTTTTTT.

The rearrangement uses TRBV18 and TRBJ1-1, with D maybe TRBD1 (6 bases). The CDR3 is 17 amino acids. V lost 3 bases and J 4 bases, leaving 21 bases between the germline ends. The V gene's germline CDR1 is KGHSH and CDR2 LQKENI. CDR3 protein: CASSPLVMMGARTEAFF. The CDR3 DNA follows: TGTGCCAGCTCACCCCTGGTCATGATGGGGGCGCGCACTGAAGCTTTCTTT.

The chain carries TRBV4-3 and TRBJ2-2, with TRBD1 identical over 7 bases. This CDR3 region has 14 residues. V lost 3 bases, J lost 5 bases, and 3 bases stayed unmatched. Germline V gene lookup returns CDR1 LGHNA and CDR2 YSLEER. The CDR3 DNA reads TGCGCCAGCAGCCATAACAGGGGAACCGGGGAGCTGTTTTTT. Protein sequence: CASSHNRGTGELFF.

This chain connects TRBV2 to TRBJ2-3, with 8 nucleotides matching TRBD2. The germline V gene has CDR1 SNHLY and CDR2 FYNNEI. V lost 6 bases to trimming and J lost 4 bases; unmatched junction nucleotides: 0. The CDR3 extends over 12 amino acids. CDR3 nucleotides: TGTGCCAGCAGGCGGGAGGCAGATACGCAGTATTTT. Its protein is CASRREADTQYF.

This clone was recorded only once. The J gene is TRBJ1-5, the V gene TRBV5-1; D call uncertain. CDR1 and CDR2 (germline): SGHRS, YFSETQ. The length of the CDR3 is 13 residues. The V end was cut by 0 bases, the J end by 3 bases, with 4 bases between. CDR3 DNA sequence: TGCGCCAGCAGCTTGGGACACAATCAGCCCCAGCATTTT. This encodes CASSLGHNQPQHF.

V gene TRBV3-1 (or the pseudogene TRBV3-2) combines with J gene TRBJ2-7; D may be TRBD1 (5 bases). Germline-derived CDR1 and CDR2 are LGHDT and YNNKEL (reference sequence). The CDR3 extends over 18 amino acids. Trimming took off 4 bases at V and 1 base at J, with 23 bases between the two ends. The CDR3 spells CASSPPRPGLDGSYEQYF. Written as DNA, the CDR3 is TGTGCCAGCAGCCCCCCAAGGCCAGGGCTGGATGGGTCCTACGAGCAGTACTTC.

In this sample, this clone turned up once. J is TRBJ2-1 and V is TRBV19; D remains ambiguous. From germline, CDR1 is LNHDA and CDR2 SQIVND (reference sequence). Trimming removed 0 bases at V and 9 bases at J, with 9 bases between. This CDR3 spans 13 amino acids. The CDR3 protein is CASSIDERVEQFF. Here the CDR3 DNA reads TGTGCCAGTAGTATAGATGAGCGAGTTGAGCAGTTCTTC.

V gene TRBV21-1 combines with J gene TRBJ2-1; TRBD2 reflects the table's D call only, with no check against the DNA. TRBV21-1 is a documented pseudogene. The CDR3 extends over 18 amino acids. The CDR3 coding sequence is TGTGCCAGCAGCAAAAACGGCCTCCCTAGCCGTAAATTCAATGAGCAGTTCTTC. Translating gives CASSKNGLPSRKFNEQFF.

The chain carries TRBV5-1 and TRBJ1-2; TRBD1 aligns across 8 bases. The V gene's germline CDR1 is SGHRS and CDR2 YFSETQ. V gave up 0 bases and J gave up 5 bases; unmatched junction bases: 3. This CDR3 has 14 amino acids. This CDR3 reads CASSLGDRSYGYTF. As DNA, the CDR3 is TGCGCCAGCAGCTTGGGGGACAGGTCATATGGCTACACCTTC.

The rearrangement uses TRBV7-2 and TRBJ2-3; D unclear. The germline V gene encodes CDR1 SGHTA and CDR2 FQGNSA. Trimming removed 2 bases at V and 1 base at J, with 4 bases between. CDR3 length equals 13 residues. CDR3 loop: CASSLPGTDTQYF. CDR3 nucleotides: TGTGCCAGCAGCTTACCTGGCACAGATACGCAGTATTTT.

This clone occurred a few times. V usage is TRBV3-1 (or the pseudogene TRBV3-2) and J usage is TRBJ1-4, with 8 bases matching TRBD1. The CDR3 runs 14 residues. Germline CDR1 LGHDT, CDR2 YNNKEL (reference sequence). The trim removed 8 bases at V and 9 bases at J, leaving 11 bases unmatched. CDR3 residues: CASGTGWERKKLFF. The CDR3 DNA reads TGTGCCAGCGGGACAGGCTGGGAGAGGAAAAAACTGTTTTTT.